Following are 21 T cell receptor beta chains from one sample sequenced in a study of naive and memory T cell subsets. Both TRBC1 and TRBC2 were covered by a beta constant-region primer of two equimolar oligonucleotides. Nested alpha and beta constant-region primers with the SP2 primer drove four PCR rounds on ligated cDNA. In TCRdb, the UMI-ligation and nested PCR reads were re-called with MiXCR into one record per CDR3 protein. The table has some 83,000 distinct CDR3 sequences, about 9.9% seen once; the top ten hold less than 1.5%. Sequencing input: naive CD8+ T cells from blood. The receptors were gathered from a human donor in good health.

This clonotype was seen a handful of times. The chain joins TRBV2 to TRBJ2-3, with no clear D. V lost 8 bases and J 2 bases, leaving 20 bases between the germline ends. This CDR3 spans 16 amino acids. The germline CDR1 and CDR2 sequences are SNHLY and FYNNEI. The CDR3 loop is CASPSRVLTTTDTQYF. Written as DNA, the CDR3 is TGTGCCAGCCCCTCCCGGGTCCTTACTACCACAGATACGCAGTATTTT.

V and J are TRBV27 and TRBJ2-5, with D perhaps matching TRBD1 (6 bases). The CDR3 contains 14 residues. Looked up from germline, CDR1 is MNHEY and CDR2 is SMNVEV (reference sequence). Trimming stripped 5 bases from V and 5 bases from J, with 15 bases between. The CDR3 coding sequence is TGTGCCAGCAGTCTGGGACAATATCGGGAGACCCAGTACTTC. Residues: CASSLGQYRETQYF.

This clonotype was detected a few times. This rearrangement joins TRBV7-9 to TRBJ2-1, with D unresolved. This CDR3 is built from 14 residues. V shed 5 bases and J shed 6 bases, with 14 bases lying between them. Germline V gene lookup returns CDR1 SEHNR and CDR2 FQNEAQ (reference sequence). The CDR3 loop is CASSPVRTGNEQFF. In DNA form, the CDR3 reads TGTGCCAGCAGCCCCGTGAGAACCGGCAATGAGCAGTTCTTC.

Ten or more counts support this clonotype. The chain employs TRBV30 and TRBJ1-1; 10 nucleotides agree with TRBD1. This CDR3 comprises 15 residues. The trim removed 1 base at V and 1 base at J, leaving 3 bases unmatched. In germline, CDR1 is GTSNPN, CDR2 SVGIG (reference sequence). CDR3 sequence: CAWSGGTGENTEAFF. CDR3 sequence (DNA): TGTGCCTGGAGTGGCGGGACAGGGGAGAACACTGAAGCTTTCTTT. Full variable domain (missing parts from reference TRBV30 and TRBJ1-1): SQTIHQWPATLVQPVGSPLSLECTVEGTSNPNLYWYRQAAGRGLQLLFYSVGIGQISSEVPQNLSASRPQDRQFILSSKKLLLSDSGFYLCAWSGGTGENTEAFFGQGTRLTVV.

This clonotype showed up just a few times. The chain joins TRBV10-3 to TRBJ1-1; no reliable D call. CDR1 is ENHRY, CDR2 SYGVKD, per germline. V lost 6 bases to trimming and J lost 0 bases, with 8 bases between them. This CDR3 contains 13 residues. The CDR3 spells CAISGGMNTEAFF. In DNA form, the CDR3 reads TGTGCCATCAGCGGAGGGATGAACACTGAAGCTTTCTTT.

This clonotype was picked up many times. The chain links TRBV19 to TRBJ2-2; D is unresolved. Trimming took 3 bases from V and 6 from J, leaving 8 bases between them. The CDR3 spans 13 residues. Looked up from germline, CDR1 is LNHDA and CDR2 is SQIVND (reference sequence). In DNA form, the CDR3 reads TGTGCCAGTAGTATCCGTGGCGCCGGGGAGCTGTTTTTT. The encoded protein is CASSIRGAGELFF.

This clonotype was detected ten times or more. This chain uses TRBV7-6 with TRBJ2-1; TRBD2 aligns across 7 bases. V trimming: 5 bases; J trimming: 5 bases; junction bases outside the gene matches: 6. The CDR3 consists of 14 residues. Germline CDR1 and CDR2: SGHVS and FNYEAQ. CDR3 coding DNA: TGTGCCAGCAGCCCGAGCCTAGCGGACAATGAGCAGTTCTTC. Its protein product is CASSPSLADNEQFF.

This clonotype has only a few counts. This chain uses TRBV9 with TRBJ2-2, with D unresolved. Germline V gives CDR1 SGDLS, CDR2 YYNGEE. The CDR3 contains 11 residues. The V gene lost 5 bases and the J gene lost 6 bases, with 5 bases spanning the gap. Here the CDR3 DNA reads TGTGCCAGCAGTAAGGCCGGGGAGCTGTTTTTT. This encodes CASSKAGELFF. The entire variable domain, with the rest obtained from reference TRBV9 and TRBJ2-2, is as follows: DSGVTQTPKHLITATGQRVTLRCSPRSGDLSVYWYQQSLDQGLQFLIQYYNGEERAKGNILERFSAQQFPDLHSELNLSSLELGDSALYFCASSKAGELFFGEGSRLTVL.

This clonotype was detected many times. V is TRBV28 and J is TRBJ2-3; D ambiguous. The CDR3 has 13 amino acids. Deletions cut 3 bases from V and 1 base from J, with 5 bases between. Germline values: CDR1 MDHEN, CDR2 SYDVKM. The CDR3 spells CASSFVRTDTQYF. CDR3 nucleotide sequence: TGTGCCAGCAGTTTTGTGCGCACAGATACGCAGTATTTT.

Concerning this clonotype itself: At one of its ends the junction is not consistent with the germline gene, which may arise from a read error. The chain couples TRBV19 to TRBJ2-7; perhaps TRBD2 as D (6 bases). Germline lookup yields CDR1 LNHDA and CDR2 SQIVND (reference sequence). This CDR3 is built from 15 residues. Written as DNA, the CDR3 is TGTGGCAGTAGTATAGTGCCTACCCGTCGGGAGGAGCAGTACTTC. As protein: CGSSIVPTRREEQYF.

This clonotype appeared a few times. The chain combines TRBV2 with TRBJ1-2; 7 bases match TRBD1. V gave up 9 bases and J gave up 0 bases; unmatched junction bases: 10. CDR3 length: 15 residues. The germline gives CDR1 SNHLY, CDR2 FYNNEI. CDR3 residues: CASREGAGTNYGYTF. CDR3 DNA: TGTGCCAGTAGGGAGGGGGCAGGAACTAACTATGGCTACACCTTC.

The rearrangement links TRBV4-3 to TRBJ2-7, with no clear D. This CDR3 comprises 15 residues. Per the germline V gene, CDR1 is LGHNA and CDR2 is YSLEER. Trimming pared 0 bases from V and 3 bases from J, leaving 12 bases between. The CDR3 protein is CASSQEGGYGYEQYF. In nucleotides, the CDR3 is TGCGCCAGCAGCCAAGAAGGCGGATACGGCTACGAGCAGTACTTC.

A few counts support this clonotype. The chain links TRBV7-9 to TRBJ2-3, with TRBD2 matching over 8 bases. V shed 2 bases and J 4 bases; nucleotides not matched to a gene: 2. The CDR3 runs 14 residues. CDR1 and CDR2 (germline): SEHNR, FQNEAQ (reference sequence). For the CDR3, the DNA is TGTGCCAGCAGCTTAAGCGGGAGAGCAGATACGCAGTATTTT. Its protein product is CASSLSGRADTQYF.

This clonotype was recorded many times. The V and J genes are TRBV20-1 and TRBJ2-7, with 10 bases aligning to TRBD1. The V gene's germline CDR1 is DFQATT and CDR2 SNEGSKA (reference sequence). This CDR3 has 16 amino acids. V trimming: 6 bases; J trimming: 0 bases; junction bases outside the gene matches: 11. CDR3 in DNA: TGCAGTGCGGGAGACAGGGGGCGGTGGAACTCCTACGAGCAGTACTTC. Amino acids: CSAGDRGRWNSYEQYF.

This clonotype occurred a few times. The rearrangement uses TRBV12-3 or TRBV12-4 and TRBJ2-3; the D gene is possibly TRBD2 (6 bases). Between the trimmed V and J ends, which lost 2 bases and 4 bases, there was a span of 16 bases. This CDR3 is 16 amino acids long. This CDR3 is CASSLFGGNVADTQYF. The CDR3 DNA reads TGTGCCAGCAGTTTATTCGGAGGGAACGTCGCAGATACGCAGTATTTT.

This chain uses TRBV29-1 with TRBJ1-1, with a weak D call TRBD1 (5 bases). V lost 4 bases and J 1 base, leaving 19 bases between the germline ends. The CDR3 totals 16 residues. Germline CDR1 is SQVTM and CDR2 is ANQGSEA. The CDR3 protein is CSVVQGFARGNTEAFF. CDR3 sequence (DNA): TGCAGCGTTGTTCAGGGTTTCGCAAGGGGGAACACTGAAGCTTTCTTT.

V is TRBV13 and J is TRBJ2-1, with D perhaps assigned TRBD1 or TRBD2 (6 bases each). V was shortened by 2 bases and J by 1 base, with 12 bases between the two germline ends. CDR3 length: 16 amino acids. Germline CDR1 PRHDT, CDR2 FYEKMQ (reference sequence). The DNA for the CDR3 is TGTGCCAGCAGCTTATGGGGGCGGGAATCCTACAATGAGCAGTTCTTC. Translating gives CASSLWGRESYNEQFF.

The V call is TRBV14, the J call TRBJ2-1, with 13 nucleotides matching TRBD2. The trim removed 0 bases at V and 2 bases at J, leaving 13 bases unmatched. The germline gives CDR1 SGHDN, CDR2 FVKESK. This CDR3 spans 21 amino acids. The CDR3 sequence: CASSQDTHLTGTSGTYNEQFF. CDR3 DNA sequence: TGTGCCAGCAGCCAAGATACACACTTAACCGGGACTAGCGGGACCTACAATGAGCAGTTCTTC.

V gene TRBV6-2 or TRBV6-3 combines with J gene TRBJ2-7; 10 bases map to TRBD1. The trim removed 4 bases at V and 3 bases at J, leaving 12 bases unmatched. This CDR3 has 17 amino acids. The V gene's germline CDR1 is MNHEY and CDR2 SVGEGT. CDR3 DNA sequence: TGTGCCAGCAGTTCACGGACAGGGGGTCCCAACATCTACGAGCAGTACTTC. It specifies CASSSRTGGPNIYEQYF.

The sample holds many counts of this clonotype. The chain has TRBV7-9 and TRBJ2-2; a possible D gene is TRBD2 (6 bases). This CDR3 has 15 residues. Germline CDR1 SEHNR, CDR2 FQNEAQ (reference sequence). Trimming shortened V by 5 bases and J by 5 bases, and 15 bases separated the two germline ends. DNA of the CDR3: TGTGCCAGCAGCCCGGCTCGCGGGACGACCGGGGAGCTGTTTTTT. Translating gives CASSPARGTTGELFF.

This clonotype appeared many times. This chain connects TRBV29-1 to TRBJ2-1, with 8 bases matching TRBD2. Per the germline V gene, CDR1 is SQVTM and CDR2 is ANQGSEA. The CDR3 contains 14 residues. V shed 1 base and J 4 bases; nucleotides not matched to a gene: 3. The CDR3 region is CSVEAGGPYNEQFF. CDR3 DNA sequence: TGCAGCGTTGAAGCGGGAGGGCCGTACAATGAGCAGTTCTTC.